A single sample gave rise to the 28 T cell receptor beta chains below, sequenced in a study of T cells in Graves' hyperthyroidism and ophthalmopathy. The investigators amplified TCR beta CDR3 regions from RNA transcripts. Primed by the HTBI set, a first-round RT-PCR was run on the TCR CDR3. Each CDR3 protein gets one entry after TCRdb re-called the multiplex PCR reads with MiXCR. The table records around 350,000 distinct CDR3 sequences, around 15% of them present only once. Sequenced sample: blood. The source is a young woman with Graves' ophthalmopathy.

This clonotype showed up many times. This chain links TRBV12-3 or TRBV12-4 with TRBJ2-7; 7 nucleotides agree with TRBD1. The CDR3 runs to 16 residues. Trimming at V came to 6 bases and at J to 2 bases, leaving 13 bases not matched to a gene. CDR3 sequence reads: CASRLGVRDRAYEQYF. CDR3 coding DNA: TGTGCCAGCAGACTCGGAGTCCGGGACAGAGCCTACGAGCAGTACTTC.

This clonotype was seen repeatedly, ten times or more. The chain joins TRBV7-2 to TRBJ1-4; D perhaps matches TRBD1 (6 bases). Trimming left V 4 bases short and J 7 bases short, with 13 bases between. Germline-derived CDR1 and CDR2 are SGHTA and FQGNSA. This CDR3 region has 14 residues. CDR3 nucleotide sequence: TGTGCCAGCAGCTACACAGGGATCGGTGAAAAACTGTTTTTT. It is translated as CASSYTGIGEKLFF.

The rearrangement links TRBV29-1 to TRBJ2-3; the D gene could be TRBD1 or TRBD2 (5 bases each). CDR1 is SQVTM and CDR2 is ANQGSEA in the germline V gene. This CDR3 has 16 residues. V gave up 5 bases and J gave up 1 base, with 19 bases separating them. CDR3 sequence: CSVRSVRGAGTDTQYF. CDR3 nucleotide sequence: TGCAGCGTTCGGTCCGTTCGGGGCGCGGGCACAGATACGCAGTATTTT.

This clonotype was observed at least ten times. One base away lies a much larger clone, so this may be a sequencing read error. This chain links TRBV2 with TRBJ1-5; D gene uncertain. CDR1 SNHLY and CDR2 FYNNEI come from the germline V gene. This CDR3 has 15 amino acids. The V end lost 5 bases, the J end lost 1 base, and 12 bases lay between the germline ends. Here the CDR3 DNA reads TGTGCCAGCAGTCACGGCGGGTTCAGCAATCAGCCCCAGCATTTT. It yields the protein CASSHGGFSNQPQHF.

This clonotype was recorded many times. The CDR3 loop is CASSRGDNYGYTF. In nucleotides, the CDR3 is TGTGCCAGCTCAAGGGGTGATAACTATGGCTACACCTTC. The chain recombines TRBV3-1 with TRBJ1-2, with D maybe TRBD1 (5 bases). Trimming removed 8 bases at V and 1 base at J, with 11 bases between. Germline V gene lookup returns CDR1 LGHDT and CDR2 YNNKEL (reference sequence). The CDR3 is 13 amino acids.

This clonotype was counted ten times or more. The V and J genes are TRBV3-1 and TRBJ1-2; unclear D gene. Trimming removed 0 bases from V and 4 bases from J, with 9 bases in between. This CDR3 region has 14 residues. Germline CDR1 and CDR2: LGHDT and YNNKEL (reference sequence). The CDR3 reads CASSQESMGYGYTF. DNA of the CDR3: TGTGCCAGCAGCCAAGAGAGCATGGGCTATGGCTACACCTTC.

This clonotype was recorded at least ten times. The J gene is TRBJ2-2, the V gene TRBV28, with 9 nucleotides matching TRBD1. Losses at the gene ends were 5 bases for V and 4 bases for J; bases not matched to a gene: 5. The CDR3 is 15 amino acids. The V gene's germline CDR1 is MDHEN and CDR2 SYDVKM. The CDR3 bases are TGTGCCAGCAGTCCGGGACAGGGACTCACCGGGGAGCTGTTTTTT. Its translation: CASSPGQGLTGELFF. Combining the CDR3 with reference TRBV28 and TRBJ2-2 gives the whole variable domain DVKVTQSSRYLVKRTGEKVFLECVQDMDHENMFWYRQDPGLGLRLIYFSYDVKMKEKGDIPEGYSVSREKKERFSLILESASTNQTSMYLCASSPGQGLTGELFFGEGSRLTVL.

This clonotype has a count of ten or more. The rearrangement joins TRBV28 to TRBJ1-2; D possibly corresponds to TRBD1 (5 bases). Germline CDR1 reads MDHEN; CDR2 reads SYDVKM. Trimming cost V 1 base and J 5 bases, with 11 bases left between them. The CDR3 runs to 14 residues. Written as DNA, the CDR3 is TGTGCCAGCAGTTTATCTGGGACGGCTTATGGCTACACCTTC. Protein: CASSLSGTAYGYTF.

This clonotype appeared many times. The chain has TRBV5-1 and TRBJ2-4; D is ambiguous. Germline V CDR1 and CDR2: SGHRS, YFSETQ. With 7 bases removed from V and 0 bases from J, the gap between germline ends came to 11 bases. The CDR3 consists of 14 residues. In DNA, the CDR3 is TGCGCCAGCGCAGAGGCTCTAGCCAAAAACATTCAGTACTTC. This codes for CASAEALAKNIQYF.

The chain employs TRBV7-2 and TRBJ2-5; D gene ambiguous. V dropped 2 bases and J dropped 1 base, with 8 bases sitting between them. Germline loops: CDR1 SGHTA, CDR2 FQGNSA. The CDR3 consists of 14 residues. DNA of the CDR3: TGTGCCAGCAGCTTACGACGGAGCCAAGAGACCCAGTACTTC. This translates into CASSLRRSQETQYF.

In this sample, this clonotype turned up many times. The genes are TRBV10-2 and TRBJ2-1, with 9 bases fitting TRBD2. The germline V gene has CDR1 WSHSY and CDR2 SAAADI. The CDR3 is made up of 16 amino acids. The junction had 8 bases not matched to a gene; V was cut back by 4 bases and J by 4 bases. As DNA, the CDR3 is TGCGCCAGCAGTGGACTACTAAGCGGGGGGTACAATGAGCAGTTCTTC. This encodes CASSGLLSGGYNEQFF.

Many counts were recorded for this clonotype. The CDR3 DNA reads TGTGCCAGCAGCAGGACGGGACAGGGGGTCGAGCAGTACTTC. The encoded protein is CASSRTGQGVEQYF. The V call is TRBV2, the J call TRBJ2-7; 11 bases fit TRBD1. The CDR3 contains 14 residues. Germline trimming cut 6 bases from V and 6 bases from J; bases unmatched to any gene: 7. CDR1 and CDR2 (germline): SNHLY, FYNNEI.

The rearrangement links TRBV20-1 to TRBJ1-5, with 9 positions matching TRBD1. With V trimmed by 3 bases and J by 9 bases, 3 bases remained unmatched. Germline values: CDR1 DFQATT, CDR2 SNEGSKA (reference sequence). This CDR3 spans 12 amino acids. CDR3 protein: CSARTGGLPQHF. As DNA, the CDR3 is TGCAGTGCTAGGACAGGGGGATTGCCCCAGCATTTT.

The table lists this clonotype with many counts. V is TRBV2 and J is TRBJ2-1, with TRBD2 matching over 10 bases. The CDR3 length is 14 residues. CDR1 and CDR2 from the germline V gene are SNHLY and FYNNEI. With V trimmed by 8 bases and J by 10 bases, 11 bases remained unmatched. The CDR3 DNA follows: TGTGCCAGCGGCGGAGCGGGGGGGCCGAGGGAGCAGTTCTTC. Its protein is CASGGAGGPREQFF.

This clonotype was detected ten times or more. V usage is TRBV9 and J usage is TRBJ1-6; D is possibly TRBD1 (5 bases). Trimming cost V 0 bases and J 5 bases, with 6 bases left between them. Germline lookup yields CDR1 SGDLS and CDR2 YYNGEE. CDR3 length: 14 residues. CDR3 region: CASSVGGDNSPLHF. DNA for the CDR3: TGTGCCAGCAGCGTAGGGGGGGATAATTCACCCCTCCACTTT. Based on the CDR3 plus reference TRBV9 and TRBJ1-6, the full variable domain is DSGVTQTPKHLITATGQRVTLRCSPRSGDLSVYWYQQSLDQGLQFLIQYYNGEERAKGNILERFSAQQFPDLHSELNLSSLELGDSALYFCASSVGGDNSPLHFGNGTRLTVT.

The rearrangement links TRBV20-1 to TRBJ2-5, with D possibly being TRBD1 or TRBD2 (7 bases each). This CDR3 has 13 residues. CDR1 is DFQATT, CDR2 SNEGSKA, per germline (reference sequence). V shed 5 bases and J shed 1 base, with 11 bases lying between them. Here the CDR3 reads CSAQGGTQETQYF. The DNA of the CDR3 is TGCAGTGCTCAGGGGGGGACCCAAGAGACCCAGTACTTC.

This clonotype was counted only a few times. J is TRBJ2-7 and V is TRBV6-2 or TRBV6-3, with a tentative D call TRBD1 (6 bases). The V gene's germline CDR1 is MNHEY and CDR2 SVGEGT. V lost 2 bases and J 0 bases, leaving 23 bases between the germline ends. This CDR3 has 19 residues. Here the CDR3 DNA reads TGTGCCAGCAGTTACGGGGAAGAGGCAGGGGTGATCAGCTCCTACGAGCAGTACTTC. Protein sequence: CASSYGEEAGVISSYEQYF.

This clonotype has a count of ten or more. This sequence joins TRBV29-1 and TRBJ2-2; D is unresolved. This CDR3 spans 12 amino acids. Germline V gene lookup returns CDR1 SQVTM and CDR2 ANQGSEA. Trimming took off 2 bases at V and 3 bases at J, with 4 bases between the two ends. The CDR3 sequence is CSVEWDTGELFF. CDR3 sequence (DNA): TGCAGCGTTGAATGGGACACCGGGGAGCTGTTTTTT.

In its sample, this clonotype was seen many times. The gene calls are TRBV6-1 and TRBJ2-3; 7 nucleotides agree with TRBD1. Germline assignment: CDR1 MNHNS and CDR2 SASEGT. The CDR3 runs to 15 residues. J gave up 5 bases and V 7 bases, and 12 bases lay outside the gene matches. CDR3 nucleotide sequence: TGTGCCAGCACGACAGGGCCTCAACCGAGAGATACGCAGTATTTT. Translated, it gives CASTTGPQPRDTQYF.

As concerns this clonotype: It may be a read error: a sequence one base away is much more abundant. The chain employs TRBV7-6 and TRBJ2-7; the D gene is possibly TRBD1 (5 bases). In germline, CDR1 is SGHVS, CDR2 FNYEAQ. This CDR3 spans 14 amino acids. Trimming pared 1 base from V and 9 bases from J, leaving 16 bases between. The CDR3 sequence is CASSLESPWGVQYF. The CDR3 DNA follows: TGTGCCAGCAGCTTAGAGTCCCCTTGGGGCGTGCAGTACTTC.

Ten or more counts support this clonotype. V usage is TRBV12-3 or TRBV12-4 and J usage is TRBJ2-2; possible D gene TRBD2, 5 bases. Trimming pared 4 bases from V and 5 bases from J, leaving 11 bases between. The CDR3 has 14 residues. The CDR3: CASSYRGFTGELFF. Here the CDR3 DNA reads TGTGCCAGCAGTTACCGAGGGTTTACCGGGGAGCTGTTTTTT.

DNA for the CDR3: TGCGCCAGCAGTGAGTCAGGTCCCACAGATACGCAGTATTTT. Translated, it gives CASSESGPTDTQYF. V usage is TRBV10-2 and J usage is TRBJ2-3; D is unclear. The germline gives CDR1 WSHSY, CDR2 SAAADI. The V gene lost 0 bases and the J gene lost 2 bases, with 6 bases spanning the gap. The CDR3 spans 14 residues.

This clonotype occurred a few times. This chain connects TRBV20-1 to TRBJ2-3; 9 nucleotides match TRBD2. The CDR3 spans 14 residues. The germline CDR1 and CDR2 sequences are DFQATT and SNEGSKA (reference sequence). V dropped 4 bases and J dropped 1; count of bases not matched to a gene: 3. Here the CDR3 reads CSAKVAGGTDTQYF. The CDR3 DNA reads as TGCAGTGCTAAGGTAGCGGGGGGCACAGATACGCAGTATTTT.

The CDR3 DNA reads as TGTGCCAGCGGAACCCCCCAGGGTGGGGTTGGGGAGACCCAGTACTTC. As protein: CASGTPQGGVGETQYF. The V call is TRBV27, the J call TRBJ2-5, with D tentatively TRBD1 (5 bases). From germline, CDR1 is MNHEY and CDR2 SMNVEV (reference sequence). The CDR3 loop spans 16 amino acids. The V and J ends lost 8 bases and 5 bases respectively, with 24 bases between them.

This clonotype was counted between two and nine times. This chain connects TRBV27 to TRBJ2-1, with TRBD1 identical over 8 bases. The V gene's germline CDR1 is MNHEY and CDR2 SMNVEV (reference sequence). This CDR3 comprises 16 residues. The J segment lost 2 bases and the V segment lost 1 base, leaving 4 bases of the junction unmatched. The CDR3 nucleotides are TGTGCCAGCAGTTTATTGGCACAGGGGGCCTACAATGAGCAGTTCTTC. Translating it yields CASSLLAQGAYNEQFF.

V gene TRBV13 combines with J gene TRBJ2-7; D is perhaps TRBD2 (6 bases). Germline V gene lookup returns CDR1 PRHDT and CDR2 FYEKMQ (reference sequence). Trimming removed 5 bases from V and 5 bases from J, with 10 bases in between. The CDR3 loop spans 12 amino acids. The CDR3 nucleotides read TGTGCCAGCAGCGCGGGACGGAACGAGCAGTACTTC. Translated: CASSAGRNEQYF. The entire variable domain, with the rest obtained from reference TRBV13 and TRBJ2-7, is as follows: AAGVIQSPRHLIKEKRETATLKCYPIPRHDTVYWYQQGPGQDPQFLISFYEKMQSDKGSIPDRFSAQQFSDYHSELNMSSLELGDSALYFCASSAGRNEQYFGPGTRLTVT.

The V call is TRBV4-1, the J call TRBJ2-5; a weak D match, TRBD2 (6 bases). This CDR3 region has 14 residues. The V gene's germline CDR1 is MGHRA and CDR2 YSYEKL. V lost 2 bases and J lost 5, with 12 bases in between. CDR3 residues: CASSQTGGGETQYF. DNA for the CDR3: TGCGCCAGCAGCCAAACAGGTGGGGGGGAGACCCAGTACTTC.

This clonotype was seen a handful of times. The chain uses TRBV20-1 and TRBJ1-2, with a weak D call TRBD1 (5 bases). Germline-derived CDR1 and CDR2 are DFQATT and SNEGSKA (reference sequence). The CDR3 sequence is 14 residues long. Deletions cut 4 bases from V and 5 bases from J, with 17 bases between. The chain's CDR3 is CSAIPRVSKYGYTF. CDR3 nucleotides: TGCAGTGCTATTCCCAGGGTATCAAAATATGGCTACACCTTC.